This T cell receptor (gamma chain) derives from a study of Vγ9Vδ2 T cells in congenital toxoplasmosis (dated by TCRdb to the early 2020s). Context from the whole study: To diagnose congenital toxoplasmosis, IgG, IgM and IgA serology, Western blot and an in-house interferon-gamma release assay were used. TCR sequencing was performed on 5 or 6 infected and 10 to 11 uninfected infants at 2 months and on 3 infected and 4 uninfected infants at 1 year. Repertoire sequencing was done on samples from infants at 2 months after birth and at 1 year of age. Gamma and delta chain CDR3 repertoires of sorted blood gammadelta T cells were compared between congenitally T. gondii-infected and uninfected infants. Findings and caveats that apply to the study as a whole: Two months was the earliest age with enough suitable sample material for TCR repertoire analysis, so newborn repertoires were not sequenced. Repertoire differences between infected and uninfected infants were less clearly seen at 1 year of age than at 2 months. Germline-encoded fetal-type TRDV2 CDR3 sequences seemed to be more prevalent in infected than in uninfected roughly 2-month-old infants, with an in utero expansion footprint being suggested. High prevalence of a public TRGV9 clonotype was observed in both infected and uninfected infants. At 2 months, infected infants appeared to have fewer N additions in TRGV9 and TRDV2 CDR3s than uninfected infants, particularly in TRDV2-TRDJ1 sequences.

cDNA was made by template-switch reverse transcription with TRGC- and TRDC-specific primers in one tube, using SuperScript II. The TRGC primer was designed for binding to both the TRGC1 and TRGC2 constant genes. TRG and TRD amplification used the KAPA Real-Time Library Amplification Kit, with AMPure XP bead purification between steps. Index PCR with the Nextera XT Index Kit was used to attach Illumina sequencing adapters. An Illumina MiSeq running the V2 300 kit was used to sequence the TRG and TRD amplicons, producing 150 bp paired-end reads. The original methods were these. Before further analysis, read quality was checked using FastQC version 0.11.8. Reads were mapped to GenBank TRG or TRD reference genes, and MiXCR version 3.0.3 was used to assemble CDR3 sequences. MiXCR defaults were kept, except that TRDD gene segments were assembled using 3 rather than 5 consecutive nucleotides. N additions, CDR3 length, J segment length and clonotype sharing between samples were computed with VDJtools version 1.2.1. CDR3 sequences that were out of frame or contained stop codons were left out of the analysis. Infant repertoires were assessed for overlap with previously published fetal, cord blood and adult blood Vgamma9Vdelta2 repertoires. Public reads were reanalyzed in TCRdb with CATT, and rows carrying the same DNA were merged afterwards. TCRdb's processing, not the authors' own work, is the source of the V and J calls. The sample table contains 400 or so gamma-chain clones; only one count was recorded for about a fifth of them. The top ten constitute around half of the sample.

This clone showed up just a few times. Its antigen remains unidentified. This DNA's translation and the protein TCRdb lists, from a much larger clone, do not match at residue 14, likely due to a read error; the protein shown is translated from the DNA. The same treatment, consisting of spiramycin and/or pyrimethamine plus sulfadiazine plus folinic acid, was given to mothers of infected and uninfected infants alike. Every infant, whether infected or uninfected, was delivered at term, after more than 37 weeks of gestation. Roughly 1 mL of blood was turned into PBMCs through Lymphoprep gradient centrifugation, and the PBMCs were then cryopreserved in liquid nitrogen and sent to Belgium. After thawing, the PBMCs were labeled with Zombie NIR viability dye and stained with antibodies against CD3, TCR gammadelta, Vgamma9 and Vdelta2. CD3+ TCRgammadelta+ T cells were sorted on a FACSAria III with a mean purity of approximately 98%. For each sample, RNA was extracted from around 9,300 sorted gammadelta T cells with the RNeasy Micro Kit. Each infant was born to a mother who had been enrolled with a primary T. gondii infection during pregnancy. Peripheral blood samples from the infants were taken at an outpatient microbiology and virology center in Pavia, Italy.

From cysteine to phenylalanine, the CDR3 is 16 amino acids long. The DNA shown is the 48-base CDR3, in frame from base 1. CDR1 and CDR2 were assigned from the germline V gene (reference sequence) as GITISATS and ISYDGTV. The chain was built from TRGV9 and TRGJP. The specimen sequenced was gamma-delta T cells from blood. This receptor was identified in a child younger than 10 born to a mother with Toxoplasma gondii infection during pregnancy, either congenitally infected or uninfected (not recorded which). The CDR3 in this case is CALWEVQELGKKIEVF. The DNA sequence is TGTGCCTTGTGGGAGGTGCAAGAGTTGGGCAAAAAAATCGAGGTATTT.